Below, one T cell receptor (beta chain) is given with its context. The data belong to a study of shared T cell receptors in the human thymus. Method: immunoSEQ multiplex PCR; TCRdb's copy keeps in-frame clones and lacks some. The sample lists more than 550,000 clones; around 87% were seen once. Trimming stripped 0 bases from V and 3 bases from J, with 12 bases between. Germline values: CDR1 SGHNT, CDR2 YYREEE (reference sequence). The CDR3 is made up of 16 amino acids. These data also featured in a second study, about human thymus T cells. From that study: Obtained as resections during corrective heart surgery, the thymus tissue was then studied. In thymic and blood repertoires alike, V and J usage looked biased. Related research described strongly overlapping thymic repertoires in unrelated people.

What was sequenced was thymocytes. This TCR was sampled from a boy younger than two with a congenital heart defect. The chain carries TRBV5-4 and TRBJ2-2; D is perhaps TRBD2 (5 bases). The CDR3 bases are TGTGCCAGCAGCTTGGTGTCAGCGGAGCACACCGGGGAGCTGTTTTTT. It translates to CASSLVSAEHTGELFF.